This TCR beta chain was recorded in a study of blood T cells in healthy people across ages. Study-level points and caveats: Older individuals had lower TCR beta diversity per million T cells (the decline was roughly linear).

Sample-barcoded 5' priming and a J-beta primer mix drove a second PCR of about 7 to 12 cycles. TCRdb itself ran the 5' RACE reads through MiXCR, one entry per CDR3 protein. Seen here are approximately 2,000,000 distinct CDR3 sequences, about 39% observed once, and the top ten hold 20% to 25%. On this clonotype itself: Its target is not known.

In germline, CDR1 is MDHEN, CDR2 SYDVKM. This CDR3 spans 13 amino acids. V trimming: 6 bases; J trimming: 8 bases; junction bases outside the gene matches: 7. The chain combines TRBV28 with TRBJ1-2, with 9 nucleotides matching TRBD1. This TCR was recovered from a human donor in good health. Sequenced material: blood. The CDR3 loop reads CASRPWDREGYTF. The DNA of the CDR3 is TGTGCCAGCAGACCCTGGGACAGGGAGGGCTACACCTTC.